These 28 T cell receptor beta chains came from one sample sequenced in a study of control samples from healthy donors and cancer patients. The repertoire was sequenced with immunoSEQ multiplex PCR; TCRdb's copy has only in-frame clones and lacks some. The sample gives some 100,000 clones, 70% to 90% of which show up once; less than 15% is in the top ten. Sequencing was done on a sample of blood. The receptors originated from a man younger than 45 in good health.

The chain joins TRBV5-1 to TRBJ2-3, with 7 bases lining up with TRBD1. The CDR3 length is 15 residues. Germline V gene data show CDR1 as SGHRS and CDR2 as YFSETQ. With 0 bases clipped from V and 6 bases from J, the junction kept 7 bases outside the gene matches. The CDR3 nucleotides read TGCGCCAGCAGCTTGGGTCGGACAGGTGACGATACGCAGTATTTT. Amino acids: CASSLGRTGDDTQYF.

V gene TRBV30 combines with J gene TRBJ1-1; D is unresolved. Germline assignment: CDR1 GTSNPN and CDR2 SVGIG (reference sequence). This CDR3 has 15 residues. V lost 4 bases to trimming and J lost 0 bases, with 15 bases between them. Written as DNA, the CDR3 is TGTGCCTGGAATGCAGTAAACCAGATGAACACTGAAGCTTTCTTT. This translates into CAWNAVNQMNTEAFF.

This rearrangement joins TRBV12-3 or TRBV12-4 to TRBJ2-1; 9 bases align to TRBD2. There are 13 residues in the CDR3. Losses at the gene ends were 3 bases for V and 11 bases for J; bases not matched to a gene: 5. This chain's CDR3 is CASSFVSGSQQFF. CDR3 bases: TGTGCCAGCAGTTTCGTTAGCGGGAGTCAGCAGTTCTTC.

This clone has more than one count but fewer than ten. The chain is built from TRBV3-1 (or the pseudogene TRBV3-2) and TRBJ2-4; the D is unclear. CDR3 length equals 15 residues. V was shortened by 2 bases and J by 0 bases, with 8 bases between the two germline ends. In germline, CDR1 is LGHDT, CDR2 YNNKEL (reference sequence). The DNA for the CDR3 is TGTGCCAGCAGCCAACTTAGACTAGCCAAAAACATTCAGTACTTC. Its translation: CASSQLRLAKNIQYF.

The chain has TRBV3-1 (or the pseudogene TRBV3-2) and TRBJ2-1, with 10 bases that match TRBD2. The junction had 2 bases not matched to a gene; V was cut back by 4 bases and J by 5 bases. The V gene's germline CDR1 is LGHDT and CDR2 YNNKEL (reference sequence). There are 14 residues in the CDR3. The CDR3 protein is CASSRTSGDNEQFF. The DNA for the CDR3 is TGTGCCAGCAGCCGGACTAGCGGTGACAATGAGCAGTTCTTC.

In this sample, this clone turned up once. The CDR3 loop is CATSSFGEQYF. The CDR3 coding sequence is TGTGCCACCAGCAGCTTTGGCGAGCAGTACTTC. The rearrangement links TRBV15 to TRBJ2-7, with D uncertain. The CDR3 covers 11 residues. Germline CDR1 reads LNHNV; CDR2 reads YYDKDF (reference sequence). V was trimmed by 3 bases and J by 6 bases, leaving 6 bases between them.

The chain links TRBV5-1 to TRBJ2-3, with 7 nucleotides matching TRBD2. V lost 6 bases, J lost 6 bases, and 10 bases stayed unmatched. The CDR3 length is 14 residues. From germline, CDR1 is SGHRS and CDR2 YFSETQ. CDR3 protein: CASNVAAGVDTQYF. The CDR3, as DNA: TGCGCCAGCAATGTAGCGGCGGGAGTTGATACGCAGTATTTT. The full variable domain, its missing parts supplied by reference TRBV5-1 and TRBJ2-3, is KAGVTQTPRYLIKTRGQQVTLSCSPISGHRSVSWYQQTPGQGLQFLFEYFSETQRNKGNFPGRFSGRQFSNSRSEMNVSTLELGDSALYLCASNVAAGVDTQYFGPGTRLTVL.

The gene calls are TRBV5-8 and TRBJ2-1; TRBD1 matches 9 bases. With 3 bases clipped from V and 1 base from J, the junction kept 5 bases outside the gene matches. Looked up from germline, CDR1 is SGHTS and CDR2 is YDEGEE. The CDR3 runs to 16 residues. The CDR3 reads CASSSAGTGSYNEQFF. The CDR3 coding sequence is TGTGCCAGCAGCTCCGCCGGGACAGGGTCCTACAATGAGCAGTTCTTC.

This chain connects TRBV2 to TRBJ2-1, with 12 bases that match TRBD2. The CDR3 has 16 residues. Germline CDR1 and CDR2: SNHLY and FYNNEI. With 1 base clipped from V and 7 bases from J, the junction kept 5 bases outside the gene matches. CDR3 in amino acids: CASSEGPTSGRNEQFF. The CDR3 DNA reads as TGTGCCAGCAGTGAAGGTCCGACTAGCGGGAGAAATGAGCAGTTCTTC.

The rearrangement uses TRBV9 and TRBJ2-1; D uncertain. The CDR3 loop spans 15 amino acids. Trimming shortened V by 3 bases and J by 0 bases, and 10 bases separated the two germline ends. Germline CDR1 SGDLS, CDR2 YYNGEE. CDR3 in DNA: TGTGCCAGCAGCGCCGCCCCGGGCTCCTACAATGAGCAGTTCTTC. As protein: CASSAAPGSYNEQFF.

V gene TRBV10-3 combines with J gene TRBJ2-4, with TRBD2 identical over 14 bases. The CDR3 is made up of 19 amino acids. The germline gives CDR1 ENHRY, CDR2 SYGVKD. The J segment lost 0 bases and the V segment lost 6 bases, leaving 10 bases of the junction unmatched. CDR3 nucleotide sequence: TGTGCCATCAGCGCTAGGACTAGCGGGAGGACTATAGCCAAAAACATTCAGTACTTC. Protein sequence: CAISARTSGRTIAKNIQYF.

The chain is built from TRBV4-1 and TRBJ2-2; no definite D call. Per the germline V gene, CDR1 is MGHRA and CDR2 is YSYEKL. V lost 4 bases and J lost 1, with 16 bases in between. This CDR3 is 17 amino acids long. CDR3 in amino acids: CASSLRAQGMNTGELFF. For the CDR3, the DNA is TGCGCCAGCAGCCTCCGGGCCCAAGGGATGAACACCGGGGAGCTGTTTTTT.

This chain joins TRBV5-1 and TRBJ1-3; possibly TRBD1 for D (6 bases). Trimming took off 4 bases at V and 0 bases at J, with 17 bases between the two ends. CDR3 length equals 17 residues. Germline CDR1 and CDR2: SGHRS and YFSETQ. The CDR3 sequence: CASSPTGGLSSGNTIYF. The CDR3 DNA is TGCGCCAGCAGCCCGACGGGGGGCTTGAGCTCTGGAAACACCATATATTTT.

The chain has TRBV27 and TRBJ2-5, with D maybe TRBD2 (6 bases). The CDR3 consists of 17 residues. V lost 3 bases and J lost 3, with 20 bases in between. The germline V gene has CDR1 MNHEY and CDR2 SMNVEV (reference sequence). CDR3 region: CASSFWRGAGNKETQYF. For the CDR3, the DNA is TGTGCCAGCAGTTTCTGGAGGGGAGCAGGGAATAAAGAGACCCAGTACTTC.

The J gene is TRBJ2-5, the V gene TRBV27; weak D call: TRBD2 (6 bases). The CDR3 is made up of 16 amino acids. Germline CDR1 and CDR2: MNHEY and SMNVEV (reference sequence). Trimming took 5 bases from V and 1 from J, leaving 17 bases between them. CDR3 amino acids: CASSPQLAAFQETQYF. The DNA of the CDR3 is TGTGCCAGCAGTCCTCAGTTAGCGGCGTTCCAAGAGACCCAGTACTTC.

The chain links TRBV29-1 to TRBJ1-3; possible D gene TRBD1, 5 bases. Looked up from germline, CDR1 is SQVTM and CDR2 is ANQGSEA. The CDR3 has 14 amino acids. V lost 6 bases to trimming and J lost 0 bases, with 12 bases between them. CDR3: CSVEQDSSGNTIYF. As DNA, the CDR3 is TGCAGCGTCGAACAGGACTCCTCTGGAAACACCATATATTTT. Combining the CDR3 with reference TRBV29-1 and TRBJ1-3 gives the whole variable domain SAVISQKPSRDICQRGTSLTIQCQVDSQVTMMFWYRQQPGQSLTLIATANQGSEATYESGFVIDKFPISRPNLTFSTLTVSNMSPEDSSIYLCSVEQDSSGNTIYFGEGSWLTVV.

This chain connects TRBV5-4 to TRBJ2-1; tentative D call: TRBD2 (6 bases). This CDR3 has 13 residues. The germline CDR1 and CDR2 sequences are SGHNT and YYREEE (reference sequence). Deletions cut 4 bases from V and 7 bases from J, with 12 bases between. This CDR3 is CASSLSGTNEQFF. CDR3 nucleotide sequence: TGTGCCAGCAGCCTTAGCGGAACTAATGAGCAGTTCTTC.

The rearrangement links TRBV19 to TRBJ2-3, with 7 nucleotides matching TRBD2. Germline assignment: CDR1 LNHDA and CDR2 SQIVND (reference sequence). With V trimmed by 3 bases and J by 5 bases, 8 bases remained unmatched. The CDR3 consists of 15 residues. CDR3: CASSMRLAVGDTQYF. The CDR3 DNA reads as TGTGCCAGTAGTATGCGGCTAGCGGTGGGAGATACGCAGTATTTT.

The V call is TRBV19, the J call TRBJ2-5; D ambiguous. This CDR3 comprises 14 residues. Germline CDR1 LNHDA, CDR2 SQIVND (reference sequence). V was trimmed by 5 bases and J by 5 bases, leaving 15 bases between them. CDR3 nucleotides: TGTGCCAGTAGTGGGTCCCCGGTACAGGAGACCCAGTACTTC. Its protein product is CASSGSPVQETQYF.

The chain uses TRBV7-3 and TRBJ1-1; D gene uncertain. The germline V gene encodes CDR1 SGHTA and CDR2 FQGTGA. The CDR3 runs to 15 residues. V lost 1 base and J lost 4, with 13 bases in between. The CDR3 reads CASSLNPVSFTEAFF. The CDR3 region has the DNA TGTGCCAGCAGCTTAAATCCAGTCAGCTTCACTGAAGCTTTCTTT.

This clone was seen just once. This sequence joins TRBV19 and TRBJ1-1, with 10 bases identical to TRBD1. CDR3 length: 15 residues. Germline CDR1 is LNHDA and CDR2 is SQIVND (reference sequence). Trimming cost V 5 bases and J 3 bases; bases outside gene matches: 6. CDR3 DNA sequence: TGTGCCAGTAGTTCCCGGACAGGGGGGGACACTGAAGCTTTCTTT. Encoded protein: CASSSRTGGDTEAFF.

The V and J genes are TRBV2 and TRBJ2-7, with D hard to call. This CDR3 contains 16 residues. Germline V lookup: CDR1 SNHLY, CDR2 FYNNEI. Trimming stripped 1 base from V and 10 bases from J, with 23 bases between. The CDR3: CASSEEGLRFPLGQYF. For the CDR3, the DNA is TGTGCCAGCAGTGAAGAGGGTTTGAGGTTCCCCCTGGGCCAGTACTTC. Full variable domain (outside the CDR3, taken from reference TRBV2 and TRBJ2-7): EPEVTQTPSHQVTQMGQEVILRCVPISNHLYFYWYRQILGQKVEFLVSFYNNEISEKSEIFDDQFSVERPDGSNFTLKIRSTKLEDSAMYFCASSEEGLRFPLGQYFGPGTRLTVT.

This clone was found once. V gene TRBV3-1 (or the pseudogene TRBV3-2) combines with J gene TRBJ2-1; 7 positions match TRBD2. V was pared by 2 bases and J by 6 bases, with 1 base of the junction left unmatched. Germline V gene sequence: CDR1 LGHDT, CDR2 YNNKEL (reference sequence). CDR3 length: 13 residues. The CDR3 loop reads CASSQSGANEQFF. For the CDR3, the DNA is TGTGCCAGCAGCCAAAGCGGGGCCAATGAGCAGTTCTTC.

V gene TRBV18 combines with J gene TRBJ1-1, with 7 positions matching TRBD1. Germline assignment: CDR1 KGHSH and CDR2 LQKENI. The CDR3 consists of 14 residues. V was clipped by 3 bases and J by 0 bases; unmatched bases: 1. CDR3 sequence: CASSPGQMNTEAFF. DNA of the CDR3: TGTGCCAGCTCACCGGGACAGATGAACACTGAAGCTTTCTTT.

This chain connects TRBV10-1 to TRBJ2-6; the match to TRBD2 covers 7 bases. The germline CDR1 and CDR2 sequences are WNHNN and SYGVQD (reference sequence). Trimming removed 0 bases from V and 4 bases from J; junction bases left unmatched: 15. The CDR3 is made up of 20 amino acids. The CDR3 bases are TGCGCCAGCAGTGAGTCGAGGAGTCGTCAGCGGGAACCAGGGGCCAACGTCCTGACTTTC. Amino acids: CASSESRSRQREPGANVLTF.

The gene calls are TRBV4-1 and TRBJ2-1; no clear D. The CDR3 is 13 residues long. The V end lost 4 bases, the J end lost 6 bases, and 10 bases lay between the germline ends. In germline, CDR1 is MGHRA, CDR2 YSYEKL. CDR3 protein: CASSLPASNEQFF. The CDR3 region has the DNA TGCGCCAGCAGCCTGCCTGCCTCCAATGAGCAGTTCTTC.

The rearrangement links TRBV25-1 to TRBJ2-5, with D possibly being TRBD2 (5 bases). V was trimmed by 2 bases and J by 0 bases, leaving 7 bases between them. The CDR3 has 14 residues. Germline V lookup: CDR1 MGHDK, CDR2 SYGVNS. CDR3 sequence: CASSEERHQETQYF. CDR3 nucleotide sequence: TGTGCCAGCAGTGAAGAGCGGCACCAAGAGACCCAGTACTTC.

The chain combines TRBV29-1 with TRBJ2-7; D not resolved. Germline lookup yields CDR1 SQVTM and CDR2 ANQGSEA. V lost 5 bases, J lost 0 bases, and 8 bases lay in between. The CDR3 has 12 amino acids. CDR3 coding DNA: TGCAGCGTTCTTCATAGCTCCTACGAGCAGTACTTC. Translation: CSVLHSSYEQYF.